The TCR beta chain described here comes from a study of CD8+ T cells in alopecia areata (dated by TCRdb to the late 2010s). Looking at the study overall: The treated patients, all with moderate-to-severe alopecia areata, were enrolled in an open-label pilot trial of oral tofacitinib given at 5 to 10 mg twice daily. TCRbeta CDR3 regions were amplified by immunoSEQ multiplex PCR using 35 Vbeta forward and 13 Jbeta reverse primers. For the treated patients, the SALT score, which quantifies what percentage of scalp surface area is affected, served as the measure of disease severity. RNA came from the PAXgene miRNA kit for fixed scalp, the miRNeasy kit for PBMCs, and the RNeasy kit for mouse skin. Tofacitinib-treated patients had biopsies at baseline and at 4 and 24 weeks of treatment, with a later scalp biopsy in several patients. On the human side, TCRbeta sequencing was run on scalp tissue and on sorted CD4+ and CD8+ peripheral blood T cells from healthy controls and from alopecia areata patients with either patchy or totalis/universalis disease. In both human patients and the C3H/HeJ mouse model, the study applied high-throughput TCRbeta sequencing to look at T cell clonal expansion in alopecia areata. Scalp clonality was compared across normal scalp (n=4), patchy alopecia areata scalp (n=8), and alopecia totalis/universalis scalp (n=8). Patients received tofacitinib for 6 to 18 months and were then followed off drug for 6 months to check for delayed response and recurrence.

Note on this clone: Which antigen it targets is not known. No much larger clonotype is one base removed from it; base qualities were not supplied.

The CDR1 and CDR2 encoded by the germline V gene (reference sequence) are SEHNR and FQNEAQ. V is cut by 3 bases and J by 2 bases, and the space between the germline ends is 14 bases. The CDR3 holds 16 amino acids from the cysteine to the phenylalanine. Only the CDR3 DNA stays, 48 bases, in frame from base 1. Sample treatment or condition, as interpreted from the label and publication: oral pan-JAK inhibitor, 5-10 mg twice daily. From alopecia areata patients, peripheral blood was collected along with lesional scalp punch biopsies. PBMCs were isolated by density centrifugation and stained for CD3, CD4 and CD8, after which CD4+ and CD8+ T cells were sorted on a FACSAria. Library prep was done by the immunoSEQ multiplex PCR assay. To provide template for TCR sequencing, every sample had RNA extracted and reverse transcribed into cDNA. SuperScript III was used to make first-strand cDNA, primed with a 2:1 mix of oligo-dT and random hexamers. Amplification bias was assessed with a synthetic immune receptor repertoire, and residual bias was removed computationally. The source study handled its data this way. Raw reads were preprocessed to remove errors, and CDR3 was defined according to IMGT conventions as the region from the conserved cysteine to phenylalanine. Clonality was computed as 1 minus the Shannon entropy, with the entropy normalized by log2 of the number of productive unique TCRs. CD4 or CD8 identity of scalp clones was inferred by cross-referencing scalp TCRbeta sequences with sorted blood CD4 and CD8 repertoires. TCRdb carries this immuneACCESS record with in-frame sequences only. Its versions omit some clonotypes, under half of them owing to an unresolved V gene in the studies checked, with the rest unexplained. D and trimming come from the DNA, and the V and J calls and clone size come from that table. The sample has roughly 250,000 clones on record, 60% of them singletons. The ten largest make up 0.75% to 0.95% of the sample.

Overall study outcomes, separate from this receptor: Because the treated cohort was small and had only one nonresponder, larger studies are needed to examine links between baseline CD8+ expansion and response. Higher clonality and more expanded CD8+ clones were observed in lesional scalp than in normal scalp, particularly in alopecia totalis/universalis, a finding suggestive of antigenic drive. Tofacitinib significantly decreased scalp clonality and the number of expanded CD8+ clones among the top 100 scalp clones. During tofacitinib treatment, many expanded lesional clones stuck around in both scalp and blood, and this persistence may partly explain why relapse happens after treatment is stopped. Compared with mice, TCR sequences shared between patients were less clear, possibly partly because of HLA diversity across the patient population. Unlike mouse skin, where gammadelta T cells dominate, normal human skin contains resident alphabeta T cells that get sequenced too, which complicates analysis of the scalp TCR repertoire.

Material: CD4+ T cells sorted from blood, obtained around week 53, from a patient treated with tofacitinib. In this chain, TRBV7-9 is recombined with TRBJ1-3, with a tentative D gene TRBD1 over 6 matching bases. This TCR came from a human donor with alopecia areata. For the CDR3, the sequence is CASSLSGGLTGNTIYF. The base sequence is TGTGCCAGCAGCTTGTCCGGGGGCTTGACTGGAAACACCATATATTTT.